Below are 3 T cell receptor beta chains sequenced from a single sample in a study of blood T cell repertoires in COVID-19. TCRdb keeps only in-frame clones here, not all; method: immunoSEQ multiplex PCR. Of 400,000 or so clones in the sample, approximately 86% were seen once. Sequencing used peripheral blood. These receptors came from a human donor in a cohort sampled during active COVID-19.

The chain has TRBV5-5 and TRBJ2-7, with TRBD1 identical over 9 bases. Germline-derived CDR1 and CDR2 are SGHKS and YYEKEE (reference sequence). This CDR3 spans 14 amino acids. V lost 4 bases, J lost 5 bases, and 7 bases stayed unmatched. The CDR3, as DNA: TGTGCCAGCAGCGCCGGACAGGGGCGCCACGAGCAGTACTTC. Translating it yields CASSAGQGRHEQYF.

The rearrangement uses TRBV5-4 and TRBJ1-1; TRBD1 might be the D (6 bases). CDR1 and CDR2 (germline): SGHNT, YYREEE (reference sequence). V lost 1 base, J lost 5 bases, and 12 bases lay in between. The CDR3 sequence is 14 residues long. The CDR3 reads CASSLRGGGTEAFF. For the CDR3, the DNA is TGTGCCAGCAGCTTGAGAGGGGGGGGAACTGAAGCTTTCTTT. The full variable domain, in which reference TRBV5-4 and TRBJ1-1 provide the parts outside the CDR3, is ETGVTQSPTHLIKTRGQQVTLRCSSQSGHNTVSWYQQALGQGPQFIFQYYREEENGRGNFPPRFSGLQFPNYSSELNVNALELDDSALYLCASSLRGGGTEAFFGQGTRLTVV.

This chain joins TRBV5-1 and TRBJ1-6; the D is unclear. Trimming took 0 bases from V and 7 from J, leaving 11 bases between them. Germline V CDR1 and CDR2: SGHRS, YFSETQ. The CDR3 is 15 amino acids. CDR3 protein: CASSLEGRENSPLHF. The CDR3 DNA reads TGCGCCAGCAGCTTGGAAGGACGGGAGAATTCACCCCTCCACTTT.